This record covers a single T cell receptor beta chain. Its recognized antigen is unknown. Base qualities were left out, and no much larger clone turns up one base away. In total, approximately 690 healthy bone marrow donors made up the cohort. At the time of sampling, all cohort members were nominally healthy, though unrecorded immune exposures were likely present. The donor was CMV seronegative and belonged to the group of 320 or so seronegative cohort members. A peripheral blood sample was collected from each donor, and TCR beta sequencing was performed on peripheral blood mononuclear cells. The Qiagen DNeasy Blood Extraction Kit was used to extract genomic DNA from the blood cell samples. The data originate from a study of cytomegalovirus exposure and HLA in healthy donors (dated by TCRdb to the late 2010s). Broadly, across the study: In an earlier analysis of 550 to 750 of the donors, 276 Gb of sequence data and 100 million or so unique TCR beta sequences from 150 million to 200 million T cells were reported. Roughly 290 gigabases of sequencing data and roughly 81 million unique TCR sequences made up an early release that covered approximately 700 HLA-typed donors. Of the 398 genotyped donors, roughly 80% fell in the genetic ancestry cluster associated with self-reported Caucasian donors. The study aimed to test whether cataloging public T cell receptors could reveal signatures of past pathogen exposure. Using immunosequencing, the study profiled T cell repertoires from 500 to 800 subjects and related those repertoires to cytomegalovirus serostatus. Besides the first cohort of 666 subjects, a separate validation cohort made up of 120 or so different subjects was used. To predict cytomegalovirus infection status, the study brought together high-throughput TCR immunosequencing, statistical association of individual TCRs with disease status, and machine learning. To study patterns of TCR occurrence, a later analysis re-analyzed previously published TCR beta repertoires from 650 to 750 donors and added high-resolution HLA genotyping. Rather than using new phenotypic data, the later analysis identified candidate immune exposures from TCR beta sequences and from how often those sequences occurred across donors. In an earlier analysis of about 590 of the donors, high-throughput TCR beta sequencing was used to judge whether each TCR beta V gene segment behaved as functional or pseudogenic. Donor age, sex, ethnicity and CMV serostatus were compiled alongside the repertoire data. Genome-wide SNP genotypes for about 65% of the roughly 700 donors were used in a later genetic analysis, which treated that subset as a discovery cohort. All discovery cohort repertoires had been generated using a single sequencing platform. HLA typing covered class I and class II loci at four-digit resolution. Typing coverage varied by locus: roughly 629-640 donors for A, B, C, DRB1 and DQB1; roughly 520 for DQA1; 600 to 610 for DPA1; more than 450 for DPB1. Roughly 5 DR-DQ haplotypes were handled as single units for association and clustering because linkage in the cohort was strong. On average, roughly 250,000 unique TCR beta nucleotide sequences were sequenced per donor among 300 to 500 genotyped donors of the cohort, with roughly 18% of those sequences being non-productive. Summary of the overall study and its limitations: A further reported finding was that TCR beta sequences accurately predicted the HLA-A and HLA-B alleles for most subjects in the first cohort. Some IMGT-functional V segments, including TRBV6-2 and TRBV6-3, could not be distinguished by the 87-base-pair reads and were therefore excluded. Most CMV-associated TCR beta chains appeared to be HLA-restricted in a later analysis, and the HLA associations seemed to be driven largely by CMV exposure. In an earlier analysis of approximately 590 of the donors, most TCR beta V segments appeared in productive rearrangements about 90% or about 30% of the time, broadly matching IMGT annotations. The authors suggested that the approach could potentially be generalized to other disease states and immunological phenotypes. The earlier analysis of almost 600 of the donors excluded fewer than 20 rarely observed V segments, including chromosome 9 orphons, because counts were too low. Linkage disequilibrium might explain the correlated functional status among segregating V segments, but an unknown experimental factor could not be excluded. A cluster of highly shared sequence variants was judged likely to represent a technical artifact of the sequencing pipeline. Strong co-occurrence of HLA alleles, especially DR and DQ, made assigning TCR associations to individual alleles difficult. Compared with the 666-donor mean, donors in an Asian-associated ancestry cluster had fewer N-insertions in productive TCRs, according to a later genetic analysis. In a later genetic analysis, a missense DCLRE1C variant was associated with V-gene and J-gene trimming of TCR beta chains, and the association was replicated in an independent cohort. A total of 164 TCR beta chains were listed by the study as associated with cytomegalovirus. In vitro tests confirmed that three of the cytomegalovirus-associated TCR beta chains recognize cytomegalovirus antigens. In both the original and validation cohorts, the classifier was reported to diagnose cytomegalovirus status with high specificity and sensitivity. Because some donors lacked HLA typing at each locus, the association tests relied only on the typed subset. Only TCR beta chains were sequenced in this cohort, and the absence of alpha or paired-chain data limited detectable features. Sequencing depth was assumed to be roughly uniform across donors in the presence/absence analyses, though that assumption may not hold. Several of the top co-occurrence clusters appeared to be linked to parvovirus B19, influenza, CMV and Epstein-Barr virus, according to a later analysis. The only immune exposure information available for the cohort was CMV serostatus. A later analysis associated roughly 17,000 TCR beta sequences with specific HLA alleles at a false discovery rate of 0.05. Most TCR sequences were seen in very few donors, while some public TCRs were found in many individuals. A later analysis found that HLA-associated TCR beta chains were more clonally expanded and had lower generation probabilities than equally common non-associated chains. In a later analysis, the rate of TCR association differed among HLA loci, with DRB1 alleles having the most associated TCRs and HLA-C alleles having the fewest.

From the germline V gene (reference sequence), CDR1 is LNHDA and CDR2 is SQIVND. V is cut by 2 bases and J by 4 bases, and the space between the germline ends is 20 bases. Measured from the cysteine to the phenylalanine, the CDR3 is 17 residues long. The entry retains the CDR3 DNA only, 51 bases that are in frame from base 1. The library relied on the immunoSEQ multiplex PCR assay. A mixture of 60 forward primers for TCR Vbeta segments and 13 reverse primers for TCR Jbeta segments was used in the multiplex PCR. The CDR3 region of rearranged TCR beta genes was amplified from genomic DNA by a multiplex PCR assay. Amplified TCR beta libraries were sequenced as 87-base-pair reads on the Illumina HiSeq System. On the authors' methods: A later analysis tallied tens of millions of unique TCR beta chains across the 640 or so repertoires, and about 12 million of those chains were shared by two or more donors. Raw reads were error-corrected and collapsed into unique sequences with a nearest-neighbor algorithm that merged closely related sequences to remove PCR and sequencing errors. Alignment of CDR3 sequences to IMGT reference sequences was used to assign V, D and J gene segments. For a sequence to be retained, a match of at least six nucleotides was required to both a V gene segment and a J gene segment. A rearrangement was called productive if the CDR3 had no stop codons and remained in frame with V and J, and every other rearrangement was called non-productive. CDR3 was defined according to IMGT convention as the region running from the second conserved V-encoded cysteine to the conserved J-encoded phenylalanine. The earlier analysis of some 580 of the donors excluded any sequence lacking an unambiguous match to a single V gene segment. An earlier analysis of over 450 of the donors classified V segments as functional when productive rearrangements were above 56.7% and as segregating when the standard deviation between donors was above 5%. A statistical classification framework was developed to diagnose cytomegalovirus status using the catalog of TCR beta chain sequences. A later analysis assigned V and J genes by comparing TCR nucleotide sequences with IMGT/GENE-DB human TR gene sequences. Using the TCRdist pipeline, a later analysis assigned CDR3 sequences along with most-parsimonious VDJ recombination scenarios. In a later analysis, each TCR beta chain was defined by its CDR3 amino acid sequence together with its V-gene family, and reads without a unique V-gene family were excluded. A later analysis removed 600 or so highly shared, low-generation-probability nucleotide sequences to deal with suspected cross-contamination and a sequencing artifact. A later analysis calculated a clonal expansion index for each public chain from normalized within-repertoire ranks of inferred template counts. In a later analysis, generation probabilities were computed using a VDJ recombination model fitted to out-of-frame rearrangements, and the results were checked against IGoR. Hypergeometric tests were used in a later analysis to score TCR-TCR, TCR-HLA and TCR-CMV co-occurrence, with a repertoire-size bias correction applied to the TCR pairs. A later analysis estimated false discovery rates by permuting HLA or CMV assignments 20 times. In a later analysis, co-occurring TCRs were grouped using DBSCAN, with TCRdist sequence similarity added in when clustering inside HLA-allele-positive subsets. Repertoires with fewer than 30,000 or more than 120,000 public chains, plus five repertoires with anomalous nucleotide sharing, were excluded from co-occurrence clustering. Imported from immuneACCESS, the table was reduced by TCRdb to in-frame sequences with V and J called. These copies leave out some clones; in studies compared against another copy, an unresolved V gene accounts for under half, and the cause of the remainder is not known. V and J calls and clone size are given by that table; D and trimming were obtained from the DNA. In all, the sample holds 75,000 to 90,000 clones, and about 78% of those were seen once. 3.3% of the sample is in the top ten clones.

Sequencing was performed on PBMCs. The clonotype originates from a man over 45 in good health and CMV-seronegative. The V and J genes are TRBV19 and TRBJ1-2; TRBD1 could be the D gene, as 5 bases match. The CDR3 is CASSIRGRETMPYGYTF. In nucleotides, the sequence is TGTGCCAGTAGTATAAGGGGCAGGGAAACTATGCCCTATGGCTACACCTTC.